The subject of this entry is one TCR beta chain. Its specificity is not known. The data belong to a study of post-analysis software for immune sequencing data. On the study more broadly: There were relapsing-remitting, secondary progressive and progressive-relapsing multiple sclerosis among the disease courses included. Study-wide results and caveats: The F measure placed samples prepared in the same batch into strongly shared clusters. Compared against controls, patients with multiple sclerosis displayed significantly lower normalized Chao1 diversity.

Unique molecular identifiers featured in each of the TCR beta cDNA libraries. TCRdb re-called the PCR reads with MiXCR, one entry per CDR3 protein. The top ten hold under 2% of the sample, which has 450,000 to 700,000 distinct CDR3 sequences, about 44% seen once. This sequence was found in a girl aged 5 to 17 with multiple sclerosis. Sequencing was carried out using blood.

CDR3 residues: CASRSLTSGGNNEQFF. The CDR3 nucleotides are TGTGCCAGCAGATCCCTGACTAGCGGGGGTAACAATGAGCAGTTCTTC. The chain has TRBV2 and TRBJ2-1, with TRBD2 identical over 12 bases. From germline, CDR1 is SNHLY and CDR2 FYNNEI. V lost 6 bases, J lost 5 bases, and 8 bases stayed unmatched. The length of the CDR3 is 16 residues.